Listed below are T cell receptor beta chains from one sample, sequenced in a study of blood T cell repertoires in COVID-19. Profiled with immunoSEQ multiplex PCR; TCRdb holds only in-frame clones, not every one. The sample lists tens of thousands of clones, roughly nine tenths occurring once. The sample was peripheral blood. These TCRs come from a man between 60 and 75 years old with acute or convalescent COVID-19. CDR3s include the opening cysteine and the closing phenylalanine or tryptophan. The order of the fields is V gene, J gene, D gene, clone size, CDR3 DNA, CDR3 protein. A D gene is named only where the DNA matches it firmly. A row's size may be missing; if present it is once, few, many or a size class.

v_gene: TRBV6-2/TRBV6-3
j_gene: TRBJ2-1
d_gene: TRBD2
abundance: .
CDR3nt: TGTGCCAGCAGTTACGTTAATGGGGAGGGTTCCTACAATGAGCAGTTCTTC
CDR3aa: CASSYVNGEGSYNEQFF

v_gene: TRBV30
j_gene: TRBJ2-1
d_gene: .
abundance: .
CDR3nt: TGTGCCTGGAGTGTACGCGAATCCCGTGAGCAGTTCTTC
CDR3aa: CAWSVRESREQFF

v_gene: TRBV2
j_gene: TRBJ1-5
d_gene: TRBD1
abundance: .
CDR3nt: TGTGCCAGCAGTGGAGGACAGGGGGATCAGCCCCAGCATTTT
CDR3aa: CASSGGQGDQPQHF

v_gene: TRBV2
j_gene: TRBJ1-6
d_gene: TRBD1
abundance: .
CDR3nt: TGTGCCAGCAGACCGGGACAGGGGAGCTCCTATAATTCACCCCTCCACTTT
CDR3aa: CASRPGQGSSYNSPLHF

v_gene: TRBV7-8
j_gene: TRBJ1-3
d_gene: TRBD1
abundance: .
CDR3nt: TGTGCCAGCAGCCAAACCGGGACAGGGAGAAACACCATATATTTT
CDR3aa: CASSQTGTGRNTIYF

v_gene: TRBV7-9
j_gene: TRBJ1-1
d_gene: TRBD1
abundance: .
CDR3nt: TGTGCCAGCAGGGATAACAGGGGGGCTGACTACGAAGCTTTCTTT
CDR3aa: CASRDNRGADYEAFF

v_gene: TRBV2
j_gene: TRBJ1-2
d_gene: .
abundance: .
CDR3nt: TGTGCCAGCATTGCGGGTAACTATGGCTACACCTTC
CDR3aa: CASIAGNYGYTF

v_gene: TRBV6-5
j_gene: TRBJ2-7
d_gene: TRBD2
abundance: .
CDR3nt: TGTGCCAGCAGTTTCGGGACTAGCGGGGGATTCTACGAGCAGTACTTC
CDR3aa: CASSFGTSGGFYEQYF

v_gene: TRBV5-6
j_gene: TRBJ1-5
d_gene: .
abundance: .
CDR3nt: TGTGCCAGCAGCTTGAGGACAGTTACCAGCAATCAGCCCCAGCATTTT
CDR3aa: CASSLRTVTSNQPQHF

v_gene: TRBV7-9
j_gene: TRBJ1-2
d_gene: TRBD1
abundance: .
CDR3nt: TGTGCCAGCAGCTTAGAAGGGGGCGGCGGCTACACCTTC
CDR3aa: CASSLEGGGGYTF

v_gene: TRBV19
j_gene: TRBJ2-2
d_gene: .
abundance: .
CDR3nt: TGTGCCAGTACATCTCAGGGAAGAGGTAGGGACACCGGGGAGCTGTTTTTT
CDR3aa: CASTSQGRGRDTGELFF

v_gene: TRBV6-5
j_gene: TRBJ1-1
d_gene: TRBD1
abundance: .
CDR3nt: TGTGCCAGCAGTAGAGGGACAGGGGGACTAGAAGCTTTCTTT
CDR3aa: CASSRGTGGLEAFF

v_gene: TRBV19
j_gene: TRBJ1-1
d_gene: .
abundance: .
CDR3nt: TGTGCCAGTGGGAGAGGGGGGAACACTGAAGCTTTCTTT
CDR3aa: CASGRGGNTEAFF

v_gene: TRBV23-1
j_gene: TRBJ1-6
d_gene: .
abundance: .
CDR3nt: TGCGCCAGCAGTCCCCCCCCGGGACTGCATTCACCCCTCCACTTT
CDR3aa: CASSPPPGLHSPLHF

v_gene: TRBV4-1
j_gene: TRBJ2-7
d_gene: .
abundance: .
CDR3nt: TGCGCCAGCAGCCCAGGATACGAGCAGTACTTC
CDR3aa: CASSPGYEQYF

v_gene: TRBV19
j_gene: TRBJ1-5
d_gene: .
abundance: .
CDR3nt: TGTGCCAGTAGTATAGTCCAGGAAAGGGGTCAGCCCCAGCATTTT
CDR3aa: CASSIVQERGQPQHF

v_gene: TRBV30
j_gene: TRBJ2-3
d_gene: TRBD2
abundance: .
CDR3nt: TGTGCCTGGAGTGTACATCGAGCGGGGGCCTCAGATACGCAGTATTTT
CDR3aa: CAWSVHRAGASDTQYF

v_gene: TRBV4-1
j_gene: TRBJ1-4
d_gene: TRBD1
abundance: .
CDR3nt: TGCGCCAGCAGCCACACGCCTCCGGGACAGACAGCGGCTAATGAAAAACTGTTTTTT
CDR3aa: CASSHTPPGQTAANEKLFF

v_gene: TRBV27
j_gene: TRBJ1-1
d_gene: TRBD1
abundance: .
CDR3nt: TGTGCCAGCAGTTTATCGAGGTGGCAGGGGGTAGCTTTCTTT
CDR3aa: CASSLSRWQGVAFF

v_gene: TRBV27
j_gene: TRBJ1-5
d_gene: TRBD1
abundance: .
CDR3nt: TGTGCCAGCAGTTTGGACAGGGCCCAGCCCCAGCATTTT
CDR3aa: CASSLDRAQPQHF

v_gene: TRBV19
j_gene: TRBJ1-5
d_gene: TRBD1
abundance: .
CDR3nt: TGTGCCAGTAGTACGGGACAGGGACAGCCCCAGCATTTT
CDR3aa: CASSTGQGQPQHF

v_gene: TRBV3-1/TRBV3-2
j_gene: TRBJ2-1
d_gene: .
abundance: .
CDR3nt: TGTGCCAGCAGCAGACAACCTGGGGGGGGCCCTTACAATGAGCAGTTCTTC
CDR3aa: CASSRQPGGGPYNEQFF

v_gene: TRBV19
j_gene: TRBJ2-1
d_gene: TRBD2
abundance: few
CDR3nt: TGTGCCAGTAGTACTAACGGGGGGGTCGGCAATGAGCAGTTCTTC
CDR3aa: CASSTNGGVGNEQFF

v_gene: TRBV6-6
j_gene: TRBJ1-5
d_gene: .
abundance: .
CDR3nt: TGTGCCAGCAGTTACGGGGGCCCTTCTGGCAATCAGCCCCAGCATTTT
CDR3aa: CASSYGGPSGNQPQHF

v_gene: TRBV5-4
j_gene: TRBJ1-6
d_gene: .
abundance: .
CDR3nt: TGTGCCAGCAGCTCCAACGGGGGTGGGAATTCACCCCTCCACTTT
CDR3aa: CASSSNGGGNSPLHF

v_gene: TRBV6-4
j_gene: TRBJ2-2
d_gene: .
abundance: .
CDR3nt: TGTGCCAGCAGGCAGGGACAGAACACCGGGGAGCTGTTTTTT
CDR3aa: CASRQGQNTGELFF

v_gene: TRBV14
j_gene: TRBJ2-2
d_gene: .
abundance: .
CDR3nt: TGTGCCAGCAGCCAAGATAATAAGGACAGACGGAACACCGGGGAGCTGTTTTTT
CDR3aa: CASSQDNKDRRNTGELFF

v_gene: TRBV7-9
j_gene: TRBJ1-4
d_gene: TRBD1
abundance: .
CDR3nt: TGTGCCAGCAGCAAAAGCACAGGGGTGAATGAAAAACTGTTTTTT
CDR3aa: CASSKSTGVNEKLFF

v_gene: TRBV29-1
j_gene: TRBJ1-2
d_gene: .
abundance: .
CDR3nt: TGCAGCGCTAGTTCCTACGACGCGGGGGGCTACACCTTC
CDR3aa: CSASSYDAGGYTF

v_gene: TRBV2
j_gene: TRBJ1-1
d_gene: TRBD1
abundance: .
CDR3nt: TGTGCCAGCATTCTCGACAGGGGGAGGTCTGAAGCTTTCTTT
CDR3aa: CASILDRGRSEAFF

v_gene: TRBV6-5
j_gene: TRBJ2-7
d_gene: .
abundance: .
CDR3nt: TGTGCCAGCAGAGGGGGGGGGTTAGCCTACGAGCAGTACTTC
CDR3aa: CASRGGGLAYEQYF

v_gene: TRBV19
j_gene: TRBJ2-7
d_gene: .
abundance: .
CDR3nt: TGTGCCAGTAGTATGGGTCCGGGTGCCTACGAGCAGTACTTC
CDR3aa: CASSMGPGAYEQYF

v_gene: TRBV5-1
j_gene: TRBJ2-7
d_gene: .
abundance: .
CDR3nt: TGCGCCAGCAGCTTGGAAACAGGAGCCTACGAGCAGTACTTC
CDR3aa: CASSLETGAYEQYF

v_gene: TRBV24-1
j_gene: TRBJ1-2
d_gene: .
abundance: medium-sized
CDR3nt: TGTGCCACCAGTGATTACAATGAACGAATGGGCTACACCTTC
CDR3aa: CATSDYNERMGYTF

v_gene: TRBV19
j_gene: TRBJ2-7
d_gene: .
abundance: .
CDR3nt: TGTGCCAGTAGTACCCGCGGAGAAGCCTACGAGCAGTACTTC
CDR3aa: CASSTRGEAYEQYF

v_gene: TRBV5-1
j_gene: TRBJ1-1
d_gene: .
abundance: .
CDR3nt: TGCGCCAGCAGCCCTGCCGCGAGGATGAACACTGAAGCTTTCTTT
CDR3aa: CASSPAARMNTEAFF

v_gene: TRBV2
j_gene: TRBJ1-1
d_gene: TRBD1
abundance: once
CDR3nt: TGTGCCAGCAGAGACAGGGGTGGAAGTACTGAAGCTTTCTTT
CDR3aa: CASRDRGGSTEAFF

v_gene: TRBV12-5
j_gene: TRBJ1-5
d_gene: .
abundance: .
CDR3nt: TGTGCTAGTGGTTGGGAGGGCCCTAATCAGCCCCAGCATTTT
CDR3aa: CASGWEGPNQPQHF

v_gene: TRBV6-5
j_gene: TRBJ1-1
d_gene: TRBD1
abundance: .
CDR3nt: TGTGCCAGCAGGACAGGGCCCGTGAACACTGAAGCTTTCTTT
CDR3aa: CASRTGPVNTEAFF

v_gene: TRBV19
j_gene: TRBJ1-5
d_gene: .
abundance: .
CDR3nt: TGTGCCAGTACCGTCCAAACAGGAATCAATCAGCCCCAGCATTTT
CDR3aa: CASTVQTGINQPQHF

v_gene: TRBV9
j_gene: TRBJ2-7
d_gene: .
abundance: .
CDR3nt: TGTGCCAGCAGCGTAGGTGTGACTTCCTACGAGCAGTACTTC
CDR3aa: CASSVGVTSYEQYF